Listed below are T cell receptor beta chains from one sample, sequenced in a study of tumor and adjacent non-tumor tissue in lung cancer. TCRdb reanalysed the multiplex PCR reads using MiXCR and keeps one entry per CDR3 protein. The sample carries 75,000 to 90,000 distinct CDR3 sequences, around 80% recorded once. Input material: distant non-tumor lung tissue. The receptors were sampled from a woman between 50 and 59 years old with non-small cell lung cancer. The CDR3 runs from the conserved cysteine through the conserved F or W. The D gene is left open where the match is weak. Expanded clones get a size class; other rows say once, few or many, or leave the size out.

j_call v_call clone_size d_call cdr3_nt cdr3_aa
TRBJ1-1 TRBV7-9 . . TGTGTCAGCAGCTTTCAGGGGCCGAACACTGTAGCTTTCTTT CVSSFQGPNTVAFF
TRBJ2-1 TRBV20-1 . TRBD2 TGCAGTGCTAGAGATTATGCGACTAGCGTGAGTGAACAGTTCTTC CSARDYATSVSEQFF
TRBJ2-7 TRBV11-2 . . TGTGCCAGCAGCTTAGGAGGCAACAAGTACTTC CASSLGGNKYF
TRBJ1-1 TRBV29-1 . TRBD1 TGCAGCGTTGGGGGGAGGGGGCGAAACACTGAAGCTTTCTTT CSVGGRGRNTEAFF
TRBJ2-7 TRBV5-6 . TRBD1 TGTGCCAGCAGCTTATGGCAGGGGGTTTACCAGCAGTACTTC CASSLWQGVYQQYF
TRBJ2-2 TRBV6-6 . . TGTGCCAGCAGTTACGCGGGTACGATGACAGGCTCGGACACAGGGGAGCTGTTTTTT CASSYAGTMTGSDTGELFF
TRBJ2-5 TRBV4-1 . TRBD2 TGCGCCAGCAGCCATCAGGGACTAGCGGGAGGACCTGAGAGGGAGACCCAGTACTTC CASSHQGLAGGPERETQYF
TRBJ2-2 TRBV12-3/TRBV12-4 . TRBD2 TGTGCCCGCAGAGGACTAGCGGCAGGGTCAGGAGTCACCGGGGAGCTGTTTTTT CARRGLAAGSGVTGELFF
TRBJ2-7 TRBV12-3/TRBV12-4 . . TGTGCTAGCAGTACCCACTACGAGCAGTACTTC CASSTHYEQYF
TRBJ2-1 TRBV4-1 . . TGCGCCAGCAGCCGAGATACGGGCTTTAGCGGAGAGCAGTTCTTC CASSRDTGFSGEQFF
TRBJ2-1 TRBV9 . . TGTGCCGGCAACGCGTTCAGTAACAGCGGCTACAATGAGCAGTTCTTC CAGNAFSNSGYNEQFF
TRBJ2-2 TRBV5-1 . . TGCGCCATCAGTTTGGCAGGGGAAGCCACCGGGGAGCTGTTTTTT CAISLAGEATGELFF
TRBJ2-7 TRBV11-3 . . TGTGCCGGCAGCCCCCCTGAAGGAGTGGGGTGCGAGCAGTGCTTC CAGSPPEGVGCEQCF
TRBJ2-7 TRBV5-1 . TRBD1 TGCGCCAGCAGCTTGGCCCTTTCCGGGACAGGGTATCAACGTGAGCAATACTTC CASSLALSGTGYQREQYF
TRBJ2-7 TRBV7-9 . . TGTGCCGGCAGTCCGCCGGGCGGATCCTACGAGCAGTACTTC CAGSPPGGSYEQYF
TRBJ1-1 TRBV6-2/TRBV6-3 . . TGTGCCGGCAGTTACCTCGATAGGGGAGCGATGGCTTTCTTT CAGSYLDRGAMAFF
TRBJ2-3 TRBV29-1 many . TGCAGCGTCGCATACCAGGTGCCCGGGGCAGATACGCAGTATTTT CSVAYQVPGADTQYF
TRBJ2-1 TRBV6-5 once TRBD2 TGTGCCAGCAGCCCCCCGACTAGCGGGACCTCCCATGGGCAGTTCTTC CASSPPTSGTSHGQFF
TRBJ2-7 TRBV6-1 . . TGTGCCAGCAATGGGGAGAAAACGAGCAGTTACGAGCAGTACTTC CASNGEKTSSYEQYF
TRBJ1-2 TRBV30 many . TGTGCCTGGAGTCCTACAGGGAGGGCTAACTATGGCTACACCTTC CAWSPTGRANYGYTF
TRBJ2-3 TRBV29-1 . . TGCAGCGTTGTTTTGACATCGGATACGCAGTGTTTT CSVVLTSDTQCF
TRBJ2-1 TRBV12-5 . . TGTGCTAGTGGCACTGGACGGGCCTACTACAATGAGCAGTTCTTC CASGTGRAYYNEQFF
TRBJ2-5 TRBV6-1 . TRBD2 TGTGCCAGCAGTTTGGGACTAGCGGGAGGTCTCCGAGAAACCCAGTACTTC CASSLGLAGGLRETQYF
TRBJ1-1 TRBV6-5 . TRBD1 TGTGCCGCGCAGACAGGGGCGAACACTGAAGCTTTGTTT CAAQTGANTEALF